The rows below give T cell receptor beta chains drawn from one sample of a study of T cell responses to AZD1222 COVID-19 vaccine. Using immunoSEQ multiplex PCR, the repertoire was profiled, and TCRdb retains in-frame clones only, with some absent. The profile shows 78,000 or so clones, around 81% of them singletons. Material: peripheral blood, obtained 28 days after the second AZD1222 dose. Source of these receptors: an adult who received the AZD1222 COVID-19 vaccine. Each CDR3 is given without its conserved first and last residue. Size tells how often a clone was seen (once, few, many) or the class of an expanded clone, and some rows leave it out.

v_call clone_size cdr3_aa
TRBV7-2 NA ASSLESFNYGYT
TRBV6-5 NA ASSLSSRTGELF
TRBV4-3 NA ASSQTGNNSPLH
TRBV9 once ASSVEGTSRYEQY
TRBV7-2 NA ASSLAGVGTDTQY
TRBV28 once ASSYTGPYEQY
TRBV7-2 NA ASSLVLDYGYT
TRBV5-5 NA ASSLWDRGPQPQH
TRBV7-9 NA ASGGGLQPNTDTQY
TRBV19 NA ASKSAGAETQY
TRBV6-1 NA ASSEARDRGYT
TRBV28 NA ASSLGQGSNEQF
TRBV29-1 few SVGQGGTQY
TRBV5-6 NA ASSLAFGLASETQY
TRBV7-2 NA ASSLGRPTDTQY
TRBV5-1 NA ASSLAEGLAGNTIY
TRBV28 once ATRLGLNIQY
TRBV7-9 NA ASSGTGIHEQY
TRBV11-1 NA AKQLAGLDTQY
TRBV30 NA AWSLDRAPQETQY
TRBV5-1 NA ASSLGSSGRFADTQY
TRBV3-1/TRBV3-2 NA ASSETGGREKLF
TRBV5-6 NA ASSRDDRLSAEQY
TRBV19 NA ASSPPGHKVDTQY
TRBV3-1/TRBV3-2 NA ASSQVGLVGIEQF
TRBV20-1 NA SAIRDAEAF
TRBV20-1 NA SAAGEKLF
TRBV28 NA ASSPGQGASQPQH
TRBV7-8 NA ASTPVRRQSGNTIY
TRBV5-5 NA ASSWDSSGNTIY
TRBV7-6 NA ASSSPLRLNHHYEQY
TRBV7-2 NA ASSQILAYEQY
TRBV3-1/TRBV3-2 NA ASGTYNEQF
TRBV5-1 NA ASRTGTGGNTEAF
TRBV5-1 NA ASSMAVGDSPLH
TRBV5-1 NA ASSPDADSFYEQY
TRBV27 NA ASSLYGGAGEPQH
TRBV5-1 NA ASSLGGAGNTEAF
TRBV6-5 NA ASSPGGGSYGYT
TRBV6-5 NA ASKLAPDYEQY
TRBV5-4 NA ASSLGAGEFHEQF
TRBV27 NA ASSWGAGTGNGYT
TRBV11-2 NA ASSLGDRGTGELF
TRBV6-1 NA ASSEPGLKAYEQY
TRBV10-3 NA AIRDPGQGGDTQY
TRBV19 NA ASSMDSQGEYGYT
TRBV7-3 once ASSPQQGGSGELF
TRBV7-9 NA ASSSARAGRSSNQPQH
TRBV28 NA ASRPPAGAYNEQF
TRBV28 NA ASSFNTEAF
TRBV5-6 NA ASSLTGTNTYNEQF
TRBV19 NA ASSTGQMGNQPQH
TRBV14 NA ASSPRTRGPRYNEQF
TRBV30 few AWADKNEKLF
TRBV7-8 once ASSPGQGRLRTDTQY